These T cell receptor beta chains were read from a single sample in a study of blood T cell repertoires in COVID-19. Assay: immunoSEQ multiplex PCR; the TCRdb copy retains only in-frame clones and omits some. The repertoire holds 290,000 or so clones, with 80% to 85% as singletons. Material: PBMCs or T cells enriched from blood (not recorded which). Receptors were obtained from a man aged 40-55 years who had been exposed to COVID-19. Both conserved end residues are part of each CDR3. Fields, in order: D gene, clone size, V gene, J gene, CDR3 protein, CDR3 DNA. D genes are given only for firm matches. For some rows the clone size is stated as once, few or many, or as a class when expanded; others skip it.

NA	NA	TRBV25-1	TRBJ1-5	CASSDPGKLDQPQHF	TGTGCCAGCAGTGACCCAGGGAAATTGGATCAGCCCCAGCATTTT
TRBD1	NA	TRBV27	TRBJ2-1	CASSLSPGSPGQGARHEQFF	TGTGCCAGCAGTTTATCGCCGGGTAGTCCGGGACAGGGGGCGCGGCATGAGCAGTTCTTC
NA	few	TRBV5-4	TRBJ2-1	CASSSVYASSYNEQFF	TGTGCCAGCAGCTCTGTTTATGCGAGCTCCTACAATGAGCAGTTCTTC
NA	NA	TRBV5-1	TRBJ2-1	CASSLVPTGTSYNEQFF	TGCGCCAGCAGCCTAGTGCCCACGGGGACTTCCTACAATGAGCAGTTCTTC
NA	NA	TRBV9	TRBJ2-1	CASSVGGEPYNEQFF	TGTGCCAGCAGCGTAGGGGGGGAGCCCTACAATGAGCAGTTCTTC
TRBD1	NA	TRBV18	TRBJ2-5	CASSAGTDPSETQYF	TGTGCCAGCTCGGCCGGGACAGACCCATCAGAGACCCAGTACTTC
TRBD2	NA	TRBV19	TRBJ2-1	CASSTRLAGSGGYNEQFF	TGTGCCAGTAGTACCCGACTAGCGGGGAGCGGGGGATACAATGAGCAGTTCTTC
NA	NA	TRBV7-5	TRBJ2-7	CVRSSAGSYEQYF	TGTGTCAGAAGCTCCGCGGGATCCTACGAGCAGTACTTC
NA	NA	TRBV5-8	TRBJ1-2	CASSLPGQRNYGYTF	TGTGCCAGCAGCTTGCCCGGACAGAGAAACTATGGCTACACCTTC
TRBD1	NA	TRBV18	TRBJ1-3	CASSLDRGGNTIYF	TGTGCCAGCTCACTCGACAGGGGTGGAAACACCATATATTTT
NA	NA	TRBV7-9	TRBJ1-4	CASSFGDGGRGNEKLFF	TGTGCCAGCAGCTTTGGTGACGGAGGGAGGGGTAATGAAAAACTGTTTTTT
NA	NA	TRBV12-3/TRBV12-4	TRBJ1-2	CASSFGGKEGYTF	TGTGCCAGCAGTTTCGGAGGGAAAGAGGGCTACACCTTC
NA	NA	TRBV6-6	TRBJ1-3	CASSSQGNTIYF	TGTGCCAGCAGTTCCCAAGGAAACACCATATATTTT
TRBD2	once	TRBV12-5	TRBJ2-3	CASGLPHLGLAGPGDTQYF	TGTGCTAGTGGTTTGCCCCACCTCGGACTAGCGGGCCCAGGTGATACGCAGTATTTT
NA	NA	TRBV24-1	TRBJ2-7	CATSDTPRGEQYF	TGTGCCACCAGTGATACCCCCAGGGGCGAGCAGTACTTC
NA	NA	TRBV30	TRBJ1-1	CAWSVQGQMNTEAFF	TGTGCCTGGAGTGTTCAGGGTCAGATGAACACTGAAGCTTTCTTT
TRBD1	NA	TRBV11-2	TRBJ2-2	CASSPGTGFTGELFF	TGTGCCAGCAGCCCCGGGACAGGGTTTACCGGGGAGCTGTTTTTT
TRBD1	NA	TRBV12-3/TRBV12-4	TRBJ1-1	CASSLTGGEAFF	TGTGCCAGCAGCCTTACAGGGGGAGAAGCTTTCTTT
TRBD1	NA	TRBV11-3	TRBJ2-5	CASSSGQDQETQYF	TGTGCCAGCAGCTCGGGACAGGACCAAGAGACCCAGTACTTC
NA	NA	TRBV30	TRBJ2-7	CAGDDSGYEQYF	TGTGCCGGCGATGATAGCGGCTACGAGCAGTACTTC
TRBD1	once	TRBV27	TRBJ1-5	CASSLRQSDRVNQPQHF	TGTGCCAGCAGTTTGCGTCAATCGGACAGGGTAAATCAGCCCCAGCATTTT
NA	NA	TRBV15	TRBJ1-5	CATCQGSNQPQHF	TGTGCCACCTGTCAGGGTAGCAATCAGCCCCAGCATTTT
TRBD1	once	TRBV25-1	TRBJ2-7	CASSARTGVYEQYF	TGTGCCAGCAGTGCAAGGACAGGGGTGTACGAGCAGTACTTC
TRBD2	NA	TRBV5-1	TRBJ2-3	CASSLGVSGSTDTQYF	TGCGCCAGCAGCTTAGGGGTTAGCGGGAGCACAGATACGCAGTATTTT
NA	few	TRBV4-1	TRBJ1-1	CASSPLQVDREAFF	TGCGCCAGCAGCCCTCTACAGGTAGACAGAGAAGCTTTCTTT
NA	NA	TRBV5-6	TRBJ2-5	CASSLTEKTQYF	TGTGCCAGCAGCCTGACAGAAAAGACCCAGTACTTC